This T cell receptor beta chain was recorded in a study of blood T cell repertoires in COVID-19. On the study more broadly: Material from acute and convalescent COVID-19 was sourced from the United States, Italy and Spain. From T cells, B-cell-depleted T cells, or PBMCs came the material, which was cDNA or gDNA.

CDR1 KGHDR and CDR2 SFDVKD come from the germline V gene. Germline trimming cut 5 bases from V and 5 bases from J; bases unmatched to any gene: 3. This CDR3 comprises 14 residues. Per the authors' pipeline: Reference gene primer amplification gave estimated nucleated cell counts. Repertoires were generated with immunoSEQ multiplex PCR, while TCRdb's copy carries only in-frame clones and drops some. V and J calls and clone size are given by that table; D and trimming were obtained from the DNA. This sample has 35,000 to 45,000 clones, with roughly 88% found just once. The chain is built from TRBV24-1 and TRBJ2-2; TRBD2 matches 8 bases. The receptor was isolated from a human donor in a cohort sampled during active COVID-19. Sequences were obtained from peripheral blood. CDR3 loop: CATSVGGATGELFF. CDR3 nucleotides: TGTGCCACCAGTGTCGGGGGGGCGACCGGGGAGCTGTTTTTT.